Listed here are 24 T cell receptor beta chains from one sample, sequenced in a study of T cell responses to AZD1222 COVID-19 vaccine. Assay used: immunoSEQ multiplex PCR; TCRdb lists only in-frame clones, some missing. The repertoire holds about 150,000 clones, with about 91% as singletons. Sequenced material: peripheral blood, taken on day 0 of AZD1222 vaccination. These receptors were taken from an adult in good health.

CDR3 sequence (DNA): TGTGCCAGCAGCTCCCCGGGACAGAGCTCCTACAATGAGCAGTTCTTC. This sequence encodes CASSSPGQSSYNEQFF. The chain carries TRBV7-9 and TRBJ2-1; 7 bases align to TRBD1. The length of the CDR3 is 16 residues. Germline V gives CDR1 SEHNR, CDR2 FQNEAQ (reference sequence). Trimming took 4 bases from V and 0 from J; bases not matched to a gene: 6.

This rearrangement joins TRBV9 to TRBJ1-6, with D unclear. This CDR3 has 15 residues. Germline values: CDR1 SGDLS, CDR2 YYNGEE. The V end lost 0 bases, the J end lost 6 bases, and 10 bases lay between the germline ends. CDR3 nucleotide sequence: TGTGCCAGCAGCGTAGCTGGGAAGGGTAATTCACCCCTCCACTTT. Residues: CASSVAGKGNSPLHF. Full variable domain (remainder filled in from reference TRBV9 and TRBJ1-6): DSGVTQTPKHLITATGQRVTLRCSPRSGDLSVYWYQQSLDQGLQFLIQYYNGEERAKGNILERFSAQQFPDLHSELNLSSLELGDSALYFCASSVAGKGNSPLHFGNGTRLTVT.

The J gene is TRBJ1-5, the V gene TRBV28; 7 bases are shared with TRBD1. The CDR3 sequence is 12 residues long. Germline V lookup: CDR1 MDHEN, CDR2 SYDVKM. The CDR3: CRSGTANQPQHF. The CDR3 region has the DNA TGTCGCTCTGGGACAGCTAATCAGCCCCAGCATTTT.

This clone occurred once. This chain joins TRBV15 and TRBJ1-5, with 8 bases matching TRBD1. Losses at the gene ends were 0 bases for V and 3 bases for J; bases not matched to a gene: 16. This CDR3 contains 20 residues. CDR1 and CDR2 from the germline V gene are LNHNV and YYDKDF (reference sequence). The CDR3 bases are TGTGCCACCAGCAGAGAAGGCGTGACTCTGCAGGGGGCGATCAATCAGCCCCAGCATTTT. Protein sequence: CATSREGVTLQGAINQPQHF. Complete variable domain (other parts from reference TRBV15 and TRBJ1-5): DAMVIQNPRYQVTQFGKPVTLSCSQTLNHNVMYWYQQKSSQAPKLLFHYYDKDFNNEADTPDNFQSRRPNTSFCFLDIRSPGLGDTAMYLCATSREGVTLQGAINQPQHFGDGTRLSIL.

The J gene is TRBJ2-3, the V gene TRBV4-2; the match to TRBD2 covers 10 bases. This CDR3 has 17 amino acids. V was clipped by 0 bases and J by 4 bases; unmatched bases: 7. Looked up from germline, CDR1 is LGHNA and CDR2 is YNFKEQ. The CDR3 here is CASSQDMSGGASDTQYF. The CDR3 DNA reads as TGTGCCAGCAGCCAAGATATGAGCGGGGGGGCCTCAGATACGCAGTATTTT.

The chain uses TRBV7-8 and TRBJ1-2, with unresolved D. This CDR3 has 11 amino acids. Looked up from germline, CDR1 is SGHVS and CDR2 is FQNEAQ. V shed 5 bases and J shed 8 bases, with 9 bases lying between them. The DNA of the CDR3 is TGTGCCAGCAGCCAGAACGGAGGCTACACCTTC. Translating gives CASSQNGGYTF.

V is TRBV18 and J is TRBJ1-1, with D possibly TRBD1 on 6 matching bases. The CDR3 spans 13 residues. Trimming took 7 bases from V and 3 from J, leaving 12 bases between them. Germline V gene data show CDR1 as KGHSH and CDR2 as LQKENI. The CDR3 loop is CASLQGSDTEAFF. CDR3 in DNA: TGTGCCAGCTTACAGGGTAGTGACACTGAAGCTTTCTTT. Looking up the rest from reference TRBV18 and TRBJ1-1 gives the full variable domain: NAGVMQNPRHLVRRRGQEARLRCSPMKGHSHVYWYRQLPEEGLKFMVYLQKENIIDESGMPKERFSAEFPKEGPSILRIQQVVRGDSAAYFCASLQGSDTEAFFGQGTRLTVV.

This rearrangement joins TRBV7-2 to TRBJ2-5; TRBD2 is a possible D gene (6 bases). V was pared by 3 bases and J by 9 bases, with 23 bases between. Germline CDR1 is SGHTA and CDR2 is FQGNSA. The CDR3 covers 16 residues. The CDR3 loop reads CASSFLGGALEVSQYF. CDR3 DNA sequence: TGTGCCAGCAGCTTCCTCGGGGGAGCACTGGAGGTGTCCCAGTACTTC.

The rearrangement links TRBV3-1 (or the pseudogene TRBV3-2) to TRBJ1-2; the D is unclear. The CDR3 covers 15 residues. V was cut by 0 bases and J by 2 bases, with 10 bases left in between. Germline CDR1 and CDR2: LGHDT and YNNKEL (reference sequence). The CDR3 here is CASSQDPTENYGYTF. The CDR3 bases are TGTGCCAGCAGCCAAGACCCCACAGAAAACTATGGCTACACCTTC.

The chain has TRBV7-2 and TRBJ1-1, with D perhaps matching TRBD1 (6 bases). The V end lost 3 bases, the J end lost 0 bases, and 11 bases lay between the germline ends. Per the germline V gene, CDR1 is SGHTA and CDR2 is FQGNSA. This CDR3 has 15 residues. CDR3: CASSFGTSMNTEAFF. CDR3 DNA: TGTGCCAGCAGCTTCGGGACAAGTATGAACACTGAAGCTTTCTTT.

The gene calls are TRBV3-1 (or the pseudogene TRBV3-2) and TRBJ1-2; D call uncertain. This CDR3 region has 13 residues. Germline V lookup: CDR1 LGHDT, CDR2 YNNKEL (reference sequence). Between the trimmed V and J ends, which lost 0 bases and 8 bases, there was a span of 10 bases. The CDR3 loop is CASSQDGGQGYTF. The CDR3 nucleotides are TGTGCCAGCAGCCAAGACGGTGGTCAGGGCTACACCTTC.

The V and J genes are TRBV9 and TRBJ1-1; D uncertain. The CDR3 loop spans 13 amino acids. The V end lost 0 bases, the J end lost 1 base, and 4 bases lay between the germline ends. The germline gives CDR1 SGDLS, CDR2 YYNGEE. This CDR3 is CASSVATNTEAFF. CDR3 DNA sequence: TGTGCCAGCAGCGTAGCGACGAACACTGAAGCTTTCTTT.

This chain connects TRBV5-6 to TRBJ1-6; D unresolved. V dropped 4 bases and J dropped 3 bases, with 14 bases sitting between them. The CDR3 is 16 residues long. Germline CDR1 reads SGHDT; CDR2 reads YYEEEE. CDR3 DNA: TGTGCCAGCAGCGGGAGGATATGGGGCTATAATTCACCCCTCCACTTT. Translation gives CASSGRIWGYNSPLHF.

This clone was found once. This chain links TRBV6-6 with TRBJ2-1; 10 nucleotides agree with TRBD2. V trimming: 5 bases; J trimming: 3 bases; junction bases outside the gene matches: 10. Germline V lookup: CDR1 MNHNY, CDR2 SVGAGI (reference sequence). CDR3 length: 17 amino acids. The CDR3 DNA is TGTGCCAGCAGTCCAACATTAGCGGGGGGAATCTACAATGAGCAGTTCTTC. Residues: CASSPTLAGGIYNEQFF.

The chain carries TRBV4-1 and TRBJ2-1; 14 bases match TRBD2. V gave up 2 bases and J gave up 9 bases; unmatched junction bases: 9. Germline values: CDR1 MGHRA, CDR2 YSYEKL. The CDR3 contains 17 residues. The CDR3 coding sequence is TGCGCCAGCAGCCAAACCCGACTAGCGGGGGGGCCGGGTGAGCAGTTCTTC. It encodes CASSQTRLAGGPGEQFF.

This clone has just one count. This chain links TRBV5-4 with TRBJ1-2; TRBD1 agrees at 8 bases. CDR3 size: 15 residues. Germline assignment: CDR1 SGHNT and CDR2 YYREEE (reference sequence). With 1 base clipped from V and 0 bases from J, the junction kept 2 bases outside the gene matches. The chain's CDR3 is CASSLPDRANYGYTF. The DNA for the CDR3 is TGTGCCAGCAGCTTGCCGGACAGGGCTAACTATGGCTACACCTTC.

This chain links TRBV24-1 with TRBJ2-1, with 8 bases that match TRBD2. The CDR3 is made up of 15 amino acids. Unmatched junction bases numbered 6, after V lost 4 bases and J lost 5 bases. Germline V CDR1 and CDR2: KGHDR, SFDVKD. CDR3 loop: CATSETGTRDNEQFF. CDR3 in DNA: TGTGCCACCAGTGAGACCGGGACTAGAGACAATGAGCAGTTCTTC.

J is TRBJ2-3 and V is TRBV3-1 (or the pseudogene TRBV3-2); D is uncertain. The CDR3 is 13 residues long. The V gene's germline CDR1 is LGHDT and CDR2 YNNKEL (reference sequence). The V and J ends lost 10 bases and 1 base respectively, with 12 bases between them. The CDR3 reads CAKPSRGTDTQYF. CDR3 DNA sequence: TGTGCCAAACCCTCCCGGGGCACAGATACGCAGTATTTT.

V gene TRBV19 combines with J gene TRBJ2-3; no clear D. CDR3 length: 14 residues. CDR1 LNHDA and CDR2 SQIVND come from the germline V gene (reference sequence). V was trimmed by 4 bases and J by 1 base, leaving 9 bases between them. The chain's CDR3 is CASSTVSGTDTQYF. The CDR3 DNA reads TGTGCCAGTAGTACGGTCAGCGGCACAGATACGCAGTATTTT. Full variable domain (outside the CDR3, taken from reference TRBV19 and TRBJ2-3): DGGITQSPKYLFRKEGQNVTLSCEQNLNHDAMYWYRQDPGQGLRLIYYSQIVNDFQKGDIAEGYSVSREKKESFPLTVTSAQKNPTAFYLCASSTVSGTDTQYFGPGTRLTVL.

This chain joins TRBV19 and TRBJ1-6; no reliable D call. CDR1 LNHDA and CDR2 SQIVND come from the germline V gene (reference sequence). The CDR3 covers 15 residues. The ends were cut back, 3 bases at V and 4 bases at J, with 10 bases in the middle. This CDR3 reads CASSIEQLYNSPLHF. The CDR3 DNA sequence: TGTGCCAGTAGTATTGAGCAGTTATATAATTCACCCCTCCACTTT.

The rearrangement uses TRBV19 and TRBJ2-6, with 10 bases fitting TRBD1. The CDR3 has 18 residues. The germline V gene has CDR1 LNHDA and CDR2 SQIVND (reference sequence). The V gene end was trimmed by 9 bases and the J gene end by 1 base; junction bases not matched to a gene: 12. DNA for the CDR3: TGTGCCAGCAACCAGCCGGGACAGGGGCAGTCTGGGGCCAACGTCCTGACTTTC. This translates into CASNQPGQGQSGANVLTF.

V gene TRBV5-8 combines with J gene TRBJ2-3; TRBD2 matches 7 bases. Germline values: CDR1 SGHTS, CDR2 YDEGEE. This CDR3 has 17 residues. The trim removed 4 bases at V and 4 bases at J, leaving 15 bases unmatched. CDR3 loop: CASSLATSPTRADTQYF. CDR3 sequence (DNA): TGTGCCAGCAGCCTTGCGACTAGCCCCACTCGCGCAGATACGCAGTATTTT.

In this sample, this clone turned up a few times. The V and J genes are TRBV4-1 and TRBJ2-4, with D possibly being TRBD1 (6 bases). V lost 0 bases, J lost 3 bases, and 12 bases lay in between. The CDR3 extends over 16 amino acids. Germline CDR1 MGHRA, CDR2 YSYEKL. Here the CDR3 reads CASSQEGRGVKNIQYF. In DNA form, the CDR3 reads TGCGCCAGCAGCCAAGAGGGCAGGGGAGTCAAAAACATTCAGTACTTC.

V and J are TRBV5-4 and TRBJ1-1; 9 bases align to TRBD1. Germline CDR1 reads SGHNT; CDR2 reads YYREEE (reference sequence). Trimming took 1 base from V and 1 from J; bases not matched to a gene: 2. This CDR3 has 15 amino acids. The CDR3 DNA sequence: TGTGCCAGCAGCTTGCACAGGGGGCCGAACACTGAAGCTTTCTTT. Its protein product is CASSLHRGPNTEAFF. The full variable domain, its missing parts supplied by reference TRBV5-4 and TRBJ1-1, is ETGVTQSPTHLIKTRGQQVTLRCSSQSGHNTVSWYQQALGQGPQFIFQYYREEENGRGNFPPRFSGLQFPNYSSELNVNALELDDSALYLCASSLHRGPNTEAFFGQGTRLTVV.